Listed below are T cell receptor beta chains from one sample, sequenced in a study of intratumoral heterogeneity in liver cancer. Produced via immunoSEQ multiplex PCR; TCRdb's table is partial and in-frame only. The data show more than 6,000 clones, approximately 60% seen once. The starting material was tumor tissue, obtained before any cancer treatment. These receptors came from an older man with hepatocellular carcinoma. Both conserved end residues are part of each CDR3. The order of the fields is V gene, J gene, clone size, D gene, CDR3 protein, CDR3 DNA. The D gene is left open where the match is weak. Only part of the rows carry a size: once, few, many, or a class if the clone is expanded.

>TRBV14|TRBJ2-2|.|.
CASSPSLLSNTGELFF
TGTGCCAGCAGCCCCAGCCTACTCTCGAACACCGGGGAGCTGTTTTTT
>TRBV28|TRBJ2-5|.|.
CASGELQETQYF
TGTGCCAGCGGAGAACTTCAAGAGACCCAGTACTTC
>TRBV19|TRBJ1-5|.|.
CASSIYLAGSQPQHF
TGTGCCAGTAGTATTTATTTGGCAGGGAGCCAGCCCCAGCATTTT
>TRBV14|TRBJ2-2|few|TRBD2
CASSQDLPLAGGPTGELFF
TGTGCCAGCAGCCAAGACCTCCCACTAGCGGGGGGGCCCACCGGGGAGCTGTTTTTT
>TRBV27|TRBJ2-3|.|.
CASRLTPVPRTDTQYF
TGTGCCAGCAGGCTCACACCCGTTCCTCGCACAGATACGCAGTATTTT
>TRBV7-9|TRBJ1-4|few|TRBD1
CASSSLPGTDVVF
TGTGCCAGCAGCTCGCTTCCCGGGACAGATGTAGTTTTT
>TRBV4-3|TRBJ2-5|.|.
CASSQYSEETQYF
TGCGCCAGCAGCCAATACAGTGAAGAGACCCAGTACTTC
>TRBV5-6|TRBJ2-3|medium-sized|TRBD1
CATTGQGLTDTQYF
TGTGCCACTACCGGACAGGGGTTAACAGATACGCAGTATTTT
>TRBV9|TRBJ2-1|.|.
CASSPGGGLSYNEQFF
TGTGCCAGCAGCCCAGGTGGGGGGCTCTCCTACAATGAGCAGTTCTTC
>TRBV6-5|TRBJ2-5|few|TRBD2
CASSHWRGEQETQYF
TGTGCCAGCAGCCACTGGCGGGGGGAACAAGAGACCCAGTACTTC
>TRBV15|TRBJ2-5|once|.
CATIPKRALQFQETQYF
TGTGCCACCATACCGAAAAGGGCCCTCCAGTTCCAAGAGACCCAGTACTTC
>TRBV7-2|TRBJ2-5|.|TRBD2
CASSPGLAGGWLQETQYF
TGTGCCAGCAGCCCAGGACTAGCGGGGGGTTGGCTACAAGAGACCCAGTACTTC
>TRBV15|TRBJ2-6|.|TRBD2
CATSRDSGAGANVLTF
TGTGCCACCAGCAGAGATAGCGGGGCTGGGGCCAACGTCCTGACTTTC
>TRBV27|TRBJ2-2|few|.
CASSLSGQGRTGELFF
TGTGCCAGCAGTTTATCGGGCCAGGGGCGCACCGGGGAGCTGTTTTTT
>TRBV14|TRBJ2-5|.|TRBD2
CASSRPSGGAFETQYF
TGTGCCAGCAGTCGCCCAAGCGGGGGGGCCTTCGAGACCCAGTACTTC
>TRBV5-4|TRBJ2-1|.|TRBD2
CASSLELAGGRSYNEQFF
TGTGCCAGCAGCTTGGAACTAGCGGGGGGGCGCTCCTACAATGAGCAGTTCTTC
>TRBV7-9|TRBJ1-4|.|TRBD1
CASVPGTEDEKLFF
TGTGCCAGCGTGCCCGGGACAGAAGATGAAAAACTGTTTTTT
>TRBV10-3|TRBJ2-1|.|.
CAISGIAPSSKFF
TGTGCCATCAGTGGGATAGCTCCCTCGAGCAAGTTCTTC
>TRBV4-3|TRBJ2-7|.|.
CASSQDRAGSSYEQYF
TGCGCCAGCAGCCAAGATCGGGCAGGTAGCTCCTACGAGCAGTACTTC
>TRBV18|TRBJ1-1|.|TRBD1
CASSPYRDSLKAFF
TGTGCCAGCTCACCATACAGGGACAGCCTGAAAGCTTTCTTT
>TRBV7-9|TRBJ2-5|once|.
CASSPLEETQYF
TGTGCCAGCAGCCCCCTCGAAGAGACCCAGTACTTC
>TRBV7-2|TRBJ2-4|few|TRBD1
CASSLEGAAKNIQYF
TGTGCCAGCAGCTTAGAGGGGGCGGCCAAAAACATTCAGTACTTC
>TRBV19|TRBJ1-1|.|TRBD1
CASQDRDPAFF
TGTGCCAGCCAGGACAGGGATCCTGCTTTCTTT
>TRBV5-1|TRBJ2-2|once|.
CASSKTVTGELFF
TGCGCCAGCAGCAAGACAGTCACCGGGGAGCTGTTTTTT
>TRBV7-2|TRBJ1-2|.|.
CASSLAHGQAYGYTF
TGTGCCAGCAGCTTAGCGCATGGGCAGGCCTATGGCTACACCTTC
>TRBV9|TRBJ1-6|once|.
CASSVEEDSPLHF
TGTGCCAGCAGCGTAGAGGAAGATTCACCCCTCCACTTT
>TRBV7-8|TRBJ2-1|.|TRBD2
CASSLAWGGNEQFF
TGTGCCAGCAGCTTAGCATGGGGGGGCAATGAGCAGTTCTTC
>TRBV6-5|TRBJ1-1|.|TRBD1
CASSYAHRGGYTEAFF
TGTGCCAGCAGTTACGCCCACAGGGGGGGGTACACTGAAGCTTTCTTT
>TRBV14|TRBJ2-7|.|.
CASSPFTAGRGLSEQYF
TGTGCCAGCAGCCCCTTTACGGCCGGCCGGGGGTTGAGCGAGCAGTACTTC
>TRBV6-2/TRBV6-3|TRBJ2-5|.|.
CASSSVGTQYF
TGTGCCAGCAGTTCTGTCGGGACCCAGTACTTC
>TRBV5-5|TRBJ1-1|.|.
CASSLLDRSNTEAFF
TGTGCCAGCAGCTTGTTAGACCGATCGAACACTGAAGCTTTCTTT
>TRBV5-1|TRBJ2-1|medium-sized|.
CASSIDSYQSYNEQFF
TGCGCCAGCAGCATCGACTCATACCAATCCTACAATGAGCAGTTCTTC
>TRBV10-3|TRBJ1-3|.|.
CAISSRTLSGNTIYF
TGTGCCATCAGTAGTAGGACCCTCTCTGGAAACACCATATATTTT
>TRBV10-3|TRBJ2-7|.|TRBD2
CAISTSGGASEQYF
TGTGCCATCAGTACTAGCGGGGGGGCGAGCGAGCAGTACTTC
>TRBV2|TRBJ1-4|.|TRBD1
CASSGGTGGGGEKLFF
TGTGCCAGCAGTGGTGGGACAGGGGGCGGTGGTGAAAAACTGTTTTTT
>TRBV7-6|TRBJ2-2|.|.
CASSAWRGEAGELFF
TGTGCCAGCAGCGCCTGGCGGGGTGAGGCCGGGGAGCTGTTTTTT
>TRBV3-1/TRBV3-2|TRBJ2-5|.|TRBD1
CASSHWDRETQYF
TGTGCCAGCAGCCACTGGGACAGAGAGACCCAGTACTTC
>TRBV20-1|TRBJ2-3|few|.
CSASKQADTQYF
TGCAGTGCTAGTAAACAGGCAGATACGCAGTATTTT
>TRBV4-3|TRBJ2-3|.|TRBD2
CASSQGLAGSASTDTQYF
TGCGCCAGCAGCCAAGGACTAGCGGGGTCTGCTAGCACAGATACGCAGTATTTT
>TRBV19|TRBJ1-5|.|.
CASSIESGSGQPQHF
TGTGCCAGTAGTATAGAATCCGGATCCGGTCAGCCCCAGCATTTT
>TRBV6-5|TRBJ1-2|.|.
CASSQHLQVNYGYTF
TGTGCCAGCAGTCAACACTTACAGGTTAACTATGGCTACACCTTC
>TRBV12-3/TRBV12-4|TRBJ2-1|medium-sized|.
CASSLTGHNEQFF
TGTGCCAGCAGTTTAACAGGGCACAATGAGCAGTTCTTC
>TRBV9|TRBJ1-2|medium-sized|.
CASSVGGVNYGYTF
TGTGCCAGCAGCGTCGGGGGAGTTAACTATGGCTACACCTTC
>TRBV18|TRBJ2-2|medium-sized|TRBD2
CASSPGEGSPSNTGELFF
TGTGCCAGCTCACCGGGGGAGGGCTCCCCTTCGAACACCGGGGAGCTGTTTTTT
>TRBV6-2/TRBV6-3|TRBJ2-3|medium-sized|.
CASSSWGVTDTQYF
TGTGCCAGCAGTTCTTGGGGGGTTACAGATACGCAGTATTTT
>TRBV7-9|TRBJ1-2|.|TRBD1
CASSSDRGLSIYGYTF
TGTGCCAGCAGCTCGGACAGGGGGCTGTCAATCTATGGCTACACCTTC
>TRBV5-6|TRBJ2-3|.|TRBD2
CASSWRGLAGITDTQYF
TGTGCCAGCAGCTGGAGGGGACTAGCGGGGATCACAGATACGCAGTATTTT
>TRBV5-6|TRBJ2-2|many|TRBD2
CASSPLAGANTGELFF
TGTGCCAGCAGCCCATTAGCGGGGGCGAACACCGGGGAGCTGTTTTTT
>TRBV6-6|TRBJ2-6|.|.
CASSKMGWANVLTF
TGTGCCAGCAGTAAGATGGGGTGGGCCAACGTCCTGACTTTC
>TRBV7-9|TRBJ1-1|.|.
CASSLGGFRTEAFF
TGTGCCAGCAGCTTAGGAGGGTTTCGGACTGAAGCTTTCTTT
>TRBV5-4|TRBJ1-2|.|.
CASSLGTASYGYTF
TGTGCCAGCAGCTTGGGAACGGCTTCCTATGGCTACACCTTC
>TRBV29-1|TRBJ2-5|.|TRBD2
CSVESRGGAMETQYF
TGCAGCGTTGAGTCTCGCGGGGGGGCAATGGAGACCCAGTACTTC
>TRBV7-2|TRBJ2-3|.|TRBD2
CASSLGLAGGDTQYF
TGTGCCAGCAGCTTGGGACTAGCGGGGGGAGATACGCAGTATTTT
>TRBV18|TRBJ1-6|.|TRBD1
CASSTGETSPLHF
TGTGCCAGCTCGACAGGGGAGACTTCACCCCTCCACTTT
>TRBV24-1|TRBJ2-1|medium-sized|.
CATSDLLYNEQFF
TGTGCCACCAGTGATTTGCTCTACAATGAGCAGTTCTTC